The 19 T cell receptor beta chains listed next were all sequenced from one sample in a study of identical twins. TCRdb called the 5' RACE reads again in MiXCR, with one record for every CDR3 protein. The sample includes 500,000 or so distinct CDR3 sequences, roughly a fifth seen only once; the top ten take roughly 0.9%. These records were also assigned to another study, of T cells expressing NK-cell markers.

Sequenced sample: CD4+ T cells sorted from blood. The receptors here all came from a young woman in good health.

V gene TRBV18 combines with J gene TRBJ1-2; possible D gene TRBD1, 6 bases. Germline-derived CDR1 and CDR2 are KGHSH and LQKENI. This CDR3 is 15 amino acids long. Trimming shortened V by 3 bases and J by 5 bases, and 16 bases separated the two germline ends. The CDR3 reads CASSPSHREAYGYTF. The DNA of the CDR3 is TGTGCCAGCTCACCTTCACACAGGGAGGCTTATGGCTACACCTTC.

V and J are TRBV20-1 and TRBJ2-3; D gene ambiguous. Trimming pared 3 bases from V and 5 bases from J, leaving 6 bases between. Germline V CDR1 and CDR2: DFQATT, SNEGSKA (reference sequence). The CDR3 spans 11 residues. For the CDR3, the DNA is TGCAGTGCTAGCCCGCAAGATACGCAGTATTTT. This sequence encodes CSASPQDTQYF.

Points on this clonotype: A clone one base away is much larger, so this may be a read error. V gene TRBV27 combines with J gene TRBJ2-7; 8 positions agree with TRBD1. The V gene's germline CDR1 is MNHEY and CDR2 SMNVEV (reference sequence). Trimming took 6 bases from V and 3 from J; bases not matched to a gene: 4. This CDR3 spans 13 amino acids. CDR3 sequence: CASRRQGNYEQYF. CDR3 nucleotide sequence: TGTGCCAGCAGGAGACAGGGGAACTACGAGCAGTACTTC.

The CDR3 coding sequence is TGTGCCAGCAGGTGGACAGGCAACAACTATGGCTACACCTTC. It yields the protein CASRWTGNNYGYTF. This chain joins TRBV12-3 or TRBV12-4 and TRBJ1-2, with TRBD1 matching over 7 bases. V was pared by 6 bases and J by 2 bases, with 6 bases of the junction left unmatched. This CDR3 has 14 amino acids.

This clonotype was counted only a few times. The genes are TRBV6-6 and TRBJ2-3; D might be TRBD2 (5 bases). The CDR3 loop spans 12 amino acids. Germline-derived CDR1 and CDR2 are MNHNY and SVGAGI (reference sequence). V lost 5 bases and J 3 bases, leaving 6 bases between the germline ends. The DNA for the CDR3 is TGTGCCAGCAGTGGGGAGACAGATACGCAGTATTTT. The encoded protein is CASSGETDTQYF.

V usage is TRBV7-6 and J usage is TRBJ2-5; D is undetermined. Germline CDR1 reads SGHVS; CDR2 reads FNYEAQ. The CDR3 consists of 13 residues. V was cut by 2 bases and J by 4 bases, with 8 bases left in between. In nucleotides, the CDR3 is TGTGCCAGCAGCTTACAGTTTGGAGAGACCCAGTACTTC. Its translation is CASSLQFGETQYF.

The chain employs TRBV7-3 and TRBJ2-1; 7 bases map to TRBD2. Germline values: CDR1 SGHTA, CDR2 FQGTGA. V trimming: 2 bases; J trimming: 10 bases; junction bases outside the gene matches: 8. This CDR3 is built from 14 residues. The CDR3 region is CASSLDGGGTEQFF. The DNA for the CDR3 is TGTGCCAGCAGCTTAGACGGGGGAGGGACGGAGCAGTTCTTC.

The rearrangement links TRBV20-1 to TRBJ1-1; no definite D call. The V gene's germline CDR1 is DFQATT and CDR2 SNEGSKA (reference sequence). The ends were cut back, 2 bases at V and 7 bases at J, with 5 bases in the middle. CDR3 length equals 10 residues. CDR3 protein: CSARRDEAFF. CDR3 nucleotides: TGCAGTGCTAGAAGGGATGAAGCTTTCTTT.

The chain recombines TRBV4-3 with TRBJ2-7; D is ambiguous. V lost 0 bases, J lost 0 bases, and 9 bases lay in between. The germline gives CDR1 LGHNA, CDR2 YSLEER. The CDR3 length is 15 residues. The CDR3 spells CASSQDPAGSYEQYF. CDR3 nucleotide sequence: TGCGCCAGCAGCCAAGATCCGGCAGGCTCCTACGAGCAGTACTTC.

This clonotype was counted a few times. The CDR3 reads CASSPTGTGTSGANVLTF. CDR3 nucleotide sequence: TGTGCCAGCTCACCTACCGGGACAGGGACCTCTGGGGCCAACGTCCTGACTTTC. The chain combines TRBV18 with TRBJ2-6; 9 bases agree with TRBD1. Germline-derived CDR1 and CDR2 are KGHSH and LQKENI. V lost 3 bases to trimming and J lost 0 bases; unmatched junction nucleotides: 6. The CDR3 is 18 amino acids.

The chain carries TRBV27 and TRBJ2-7, with D perhaps being TRBD1 or TRBD2 (5 bases each). V shed 7 bases and J shed 6 bases, with 19 bases lying between them. Germline V gene lookup returns CDR1 MNHEY and CDR2 SMNVEV (reference sequence). CDR3 length: 14 amino acids. The CDR3 here is CASKRLAGLSEQYF. The CDR3 DNA reads as TGTGCCAGCAAGCGGTTGGCAGGGCTTAGCGAGCAGTACTTC.

This clonotype has a handful of counts. This rearrangement joins TRBV5-5 to TRBJ1-6, with D possibly TRBD1 on 5 matching bases. The CDR3 sequence is 15 residues long. Trimming cost V 0 bases and J 6 bases, with 10 bases left between them. The V gene's germline CDR1 is SGHKS and CDR2 YYEKEE (reference sequence). The CDR3 loop reads CASSLAGLTNSPLHF. In nucleotides, the CDR3 is TGTGCCAGCAGCTTGGCGGGACTGACTAATTCACCCCTCCACTTT.

The chain couples TRBV6-1 to TRBJ2-7; 10 bases are shared with TRBD1. The germline CDR1 and CDR2 sequences are MNHNS and SASEGT. The V and J ends lost 7 bases and 4 bases, in that order; junction bases with no gene match: 7. The CDR3 extends over 14 amino acids. The CDR3 loop reads CASKRQGAAYEQYF. CDR3 DNA sequence: TGTGCCAGCAAAAGACAGGGGGCGGCTTACGAGCAGTACTTC.

This clonotype has just a few counts. The rearrangement links TRBV6-2 or TRBV6-3 to TRBJ2-1; TRBD2 matches at 10 bases. With V trimmed by 8 bases and J by 6 bases, 16 bases remained unmatched. This CDR3 spans 17 amino acids. From germline, CDR1 is MNHEY and CDR2 SVGEGT. CDR3 DNA sequence: TGTGCCAGCGCCCTTGCAGCGGGAGGGCCCATGGGCAATGAGCAGTTCTTC. It codes for CASALAAGGPMGNEQFF.

The rearrangement joins TRBV20-1 to TRBJ2-3; 8 nucleotides match TRBD2. Germline V gene sequence: CDR1 DFQATT, CDR2 SNEGSKA (reference sequence). With V trimmed by 1 base and J by 2 bases, 8 bases remained unmatched. The CDR3 sequence is 16 residues long. CDR3 in amino acids: CSARALSGADTDTQYF. The CDR3 nucleotides are TGCAGTGCTAGAGCCCTTAGCGGGGCTGACACAGATACGCAGTATTTT.

The V call is TRBV9, the J call TRBJ2-3; TRBD2 matches 8 bases. Germline-derived CDR1 and CDR2 are SGDLS and YYNGEE. This CDR3 has 16 residues. V gave up 4 bases and J gave up 0 bases; unmatched junction bases: 7. The chain's CDR3 is CASSLTGTRSTDTQYF. The CDR3 nucleotides are TGTGCCAGCAGCCTGACCGGGACTAGAAGCACAGATACGCAGTATTTT.

The V and J genes are TRBV20-1 and TRBJ2-3; no clear D gene. Germline V lookup: CDR1 DFQATT, CDR2 SNEGSKA (reference sequence). This CDR3 spans 11 amino acids. V was shortened by 7 bases and J by 3 bases, with 8 bases between the two germline ends. This chain's CDR3 is CSVRRTDTQYF. As DNA, the CDR3 is TGCAGTGTCCGCAGGACAGATACGCAGTATTTT.

This clonotype came up many times. The CDR3 is CASSLERSSYEQYF. The CDR3 nucleotides read TGCGCCAGCAGCTTGGAGAGGAGCTCCTACGAGCAGTACTTC. This chain uses TRBV5-1 with TRBJ2-7; D is unresolved. Germline V gene data show CDR1 as SGHRS and CDR2 as YFSETQ. The CDR3 loop spans 14 amino acids. Between the trimmed V and J ends, which lost 0 bases and 0 bases, there was a span of 7 bases.

The chain combines TRBV6-1 with TRBJ1-6, with 9 bases matching TRBD1. Unmatched junction bases numbered 7, after V lost 4 bases and J lost 0 bases. This CDR3 is 18 amino acids long. Germline loops: CDR1 MNHNS, CDR2 SASEGT. This chain's CDR3 is CASSGPQGASSYNSPLHF. CDR3 DNA: TGTGCCAGCAGTGGGCCACAGGGGGCCAGCTCCTATAATTCACCCCTCCACTTT.